A selection of T cell receptor beta chains follows, all from one sample in a study of Tregs in tolerant kidney transplant recipients. Profiling relied on immunoSEQ multiplex PCR, and the TCRdb table lists in-frame clones only, not all of them. In the table there are some 100,000 clones, roughly 92% of which are singletons. The sample consisted of CD4+ T cells from blood. These TCRs come from a human donor in good health. Both conserved end residues are part of each CDR3. D genes are given only for firm matches. Some rows have no size entry. The others give once, few or many, or a class for an expanded clone.

j_call v_call clone_size d_call cdr3_nt cdr3_aa
TRBJ2-3 TRBV7-2 . . TGTGCCAGCAGATCGACACCTTGGGATACGCAGTATTTT CASRSTPWDTQYF
TRBJ2-5 TRBV5-1 . . TGCGCCAGCAGCTCCCTGGACCCCCTGGGGGAGACCCAGTACTTC CASSSLDPLGETQYF
TRBJ2-7 TRBV4-1 once TRBD2 TGCGCCAGCAGCCACCCGGGACTAGCAATCTACGAGCAGTACTTC CASSHPGLAIYEQYF
TRBJ1-3 TRBV6-6 . . TGTGCCAGCAGTTACCCACAGGGTAGCTCTGGAAACACCATATATTTT CASSYPQGSSGNTIYF
TRBJ1-5 TRBV10-3 . . TGTGCCATCAGCTCGGACAGAATCAATCAGCCCCAGCATTTT CAISSDRINQPQHF
TRBJ2-7 TRBV5-5 few . TGTGCCAGCAGCTTGGACTACGAGCAGTACTTC CASSLDYEQYF
TRBJ2-3 TRBV2 . . TGTGCCAGCAGGGCACTGGGATCTGGCACAGATACGCAGTATTTT CASRALGSGTDTQYF
TRBJ1-2 TRBV19 . . TGTGCCAGTAGTATAGTTGCACAGGCGCCCGGCTACACCTTC CASSIVAQAPGYTF
TRBJ1-5 TRBV2 . TRBD1 TGTGCCAGCAGTCCCGGGACAGGCAATCAGCCCCAGCATTTT CASSPGTGNQPQHF
TRBJ2-5 TRBV7-9 . TRBD2 TGTGCCAGCAGCGGAATCGGGGGGCAAGAGACCCAGTACTTC CASSGIGGQETQYF
TRBJ2-4 TRBV5-4 . . TGTGCCAGCAGCTCTGGGAGCCGGGGCCCAAACATTCAGTACTTC CASSSGSRGPNIQYF
TRBJ1-3 TRBV19 . . TGTGCCAGTAGTCTCCGACGGAGGGAGAACTCTGGAAACACCATATATTTT CASSLRRRENSGNTIYF
TRBJ2-1 TRBV7-9 few TRBD1 TGTGCCAGCAGCTTGGAAAAAACCCGGGACAGGGGAAGCTATGAGCAGTTCTTC CASSLEKTRDRGSYEQFF
TRBJ2-3 TRBV7-3 . . TGTGCCAGCAGCTTAGAGGGTCTAGCCACAGATACGCAGTATTTT CASSLEGLATDTQYF
TRBJ2-7 TRBV19 . TRBD1 TGTGCCAGTGGGGGACAGGGGGCCTACGAGCAGTACTTC CASGGQGAYEQYF
TRBJ1-3 TRBV18 . . TGTGCCAGCTCACTTCGACCGGACATGTTGGGCGCAAGTCCTGGAAACACCATATATTTT CASSLRPDMLGASPGNTIYF
TRBJ2-5 TRBV9 few TRBD1 TGTGCCAGCAGCGCCGGACAGGGGGCAGAGACCCAGTACTTC CASSAGQGAETQYF